This T cell receptor beta chain was recorded in a study of blood T cell repertoires in COVID-19. Study-wide context: Italy, Spain and the United States were the sources of the convalescent and acute COVID-19 samples.

Study processing details: Estimates of nucleated cell counts were drawn from the amplification of reference gene primers. TCRdb's copy holds only in-frame clones and misses some; the assay was immunoSEQ multiplex PCR. The DNA gave D and trimming, while V, J and clone size come from that table. The sample has 70,000 to 80,000 clones; approximately 80% are singletons. V gave up 4 bases and J gave up 0 bases, with 9 bases separating them. Germline CDR1 reads SNHLY; CDR2 reads FYNNEI. The CDR3 extends over 14 amino acids. Sequences were obtained from peripheral blood. The chain is built from TRBV2 and TRBJ1-1, with D perhaps TRBD1 (5 bases). This clonotype originated in a human donor in a cohort sampled during active COVID-19. CDR3 residues: CASSGKGMNTEAFF. In nucleotides, the CDR3 is TGTGCCAGCAGTGGTAAGGGGATGAACACTGAAGCTTTCTTT. The full variable domain, with the rest looked up from reference TRBV2 and TRBJ1-1, is EPEVTQTPSHQVTQMGQEVILRCVPISNHLYFYWYRQILGQKVEFLVSFYNNEISEKSEIFDDQFSVERPDGSNFTLKIRSTKLEDSAMYFCASSGKGMNTEAFFGQGTRLTVV.